This T cell receptor (beta chain) was sequenced for a study of CXCR3-negative and CXCR3-positive naive CD8 T cells. The authors prepared UMI-labeled TRB cDNA libraries by 5' RACE. TCRdb re-called the 5' RACE reads; one entry per CDR3 protein, DNA not given. This listing includes over 100,000 distinct CDR3 sequences. The CDR3 runs 15 residues. Looked up from germline, CDR1 is SGHTA and CDR2 is FQGNSA. A CD45RO-CCR7+CD27+CD95- profile was what naive CD8+ T cells displayed. The sequence was obtained from a human donor in good health. Some clones in this sample may be carry-over from other donors' samples. Sequencing input: naive CXCR3- CD8+ T cells from blood. The subset: CD45RO-CCR7+CD27+CD95- naive CD8+ T cells lacking CXCR3 (TNR3-). V gene TRBV7-2 combines with J gene TRBJ2-3; TCRdb's D gene call, TRBD2, goes unchecked for lack of DNA. CDR3 protein: CASSLLAEGTDTQYF.